The clone carrying this T cell receptor (beta chain) was seen at least ten times. Its antigen is unidentified. The data are from a study of T cells in Graves' hyperthyroidism and ophthalmopathy. Points from the study as a whole: Most clonotypes expanded in the thyroid (above 0.001) were also present in blood.

Inclusion characteristics of ophthalmopathy patients comprised a Clinical Activity Score of at least 3, a NOSPECS grade of at least 4, and duration under 3 months. Germline assignment: CDR1 MNHEY and CDR2 SVGAGI. Trimming cost V 6 bases and J 6 bases; bases outside gene matches: 10. The CDR3 consists of 15 residues. Regions amplified from RNA transcripts were the TCR beta CDR3 regions. HTBI primers were employed in a first-round RT-PCR of the TCR CDR3. MiXCR was run by TCRdb on the multiplex PCR reads, yielding one entry per CDR3 protein. The table includes approximately 610,000 distinct CDR3 sequences, approximately 14% detected once.

The chain uses TRBV6-5 and TRBJ1-5; 8 positions agree with TRBD1. What was sequenced was blood. The TCR originated in a woman aged 35 to 49 with Graves' ophthalmopathy. CDR3 sequence (DNA): TGTGCCAGCAGCACGACAGGGGCGGTTGGTCAGCCCCAGCATTTT. It translates to CASSTTGAVGQPQHF.